What follows describes a single T cell receptor (beta chain). This clonotype was counted a few times. What this receptor recognizes is not known. Qualities for individual bases were not recorded, and no much larger clone is one base off. This sample was included in a study of Graves' ophthalmopathy and Graves' hyperthyroidism (dated by TCRdb to the late 2010s). Context from the whole study: Peripheral blood was collected before any treatment was given, at the time of initial diagnosis. TCR beta repertoire signatures were used to distinguish Graves' ophthalmopathy from Graves' hyperthyroidism and to predict progression to ophthalmopathy. In total, 135 blood samples were TCR-sequenced: 40 to 45 ophthalmopathy, approximately 80 hyperthyroidism and approximately 17 hyperthyroidism-to-ophthalmopathy patients. A discovery set of 95 to 100 patients (roughly 41 ophthalmopathy, about 59 stable hyperthyroidism) was enrolled to explore V-J signatures distinguishing ophthalmopathy from hyperthyroidism. An independent validation cohort was composed of some 19 hyperthyroidism patients and around 16 patients who later progressed from hyperthyroidism to ophthalmopathy. In five or six hyperthyroidism patients, the T-cell repertoire of thyroid tissue was compared with the T-cell repertoire of blood. Once sampling was done, hyperthyroidism patients were given methimazole at a starting dose of 30 mg daily, while ophthalmopathy patients were given high-dose intravenous methylprednisolone.

From its cysteine to its phenylalanine, the CDR3 spans 11 amino acids. The read is trimmed to its CDR3 DNA, 33 bases read in frame from base 1. V is reduced by 0 bases and J by 7 bases, leaving a spacing of 4 bases between them. Via the germline V gene, CDR1 is MGHRA and CDR2 YSYEKL. Broad study findings and their caveats: Most of the expanded thyroid clonotypes with a frequency above 0.001 were also detected in blood, and it was suggested that the thyroid immune response may be reflected by blood repertoires. In validation, the model predicted ophthalmopathy progression with about 71% sensitivity and 72% to 80% specificity; some twelve predicted patients were CT-confirmed with GO in a median of 6.5 months. Sample size was not predetermined statistically, and investigators were not blinded to group allocation. In cross-validation, the 13-signature model distinguished ophthalmopathy from stable hyperthyroidism with about 90% sensitivity and nearly 82% specificity, and in the test set the corresponding values were approximately 80% and 68%.

For repertoire sequencing, the TCR beta CDR3 regions were amplified from RNA transcripts. HTBI primers and the Qiagen OneStep RT-PCR kit were used in a first-round RT-PCR, which was followed by a second-round multiplex PCR, size selection and purification. Libraries were sequenced paired-end with 100 bp reads on an Illumina HiSeq2000. For the original study's pipeline: SOAPnuke was used to process the reads, throwing out any read that had adapters, had uncalled bases, had a mean Phred below 15, or lacked an exact constant-primer or identifier match. High-quality paired reads were merged with COPE v1.2.5. Each unique nucleotide sequence was defined as a clonotype, and clonotypes were aligned to IMGT TRB V, D and J references with MiTCR v1.1. The analysis was limited to V-J combinations with a frequency above 0.0001, which together covered 99.2% of repertoires. A TCR clonal expansion and chaos score per V-J combination was defined as the ratio of F50 clonal expansion to chaos observed in the TCRdist matrix. Welch's t-statistics and random forest were used to reduce features to 13 V-J combinations, which were fed into a naive Bayes classifier. Thyroid-blood repertoire similarity was quantified with the Morisita-Horn index. TCRdb passed the public sequencing reads through fastp at Q25 and MiXCR, retaining productive beta sequences. Every distinct CDR3 protein forms one entry, paired with its most common genes and DNA. The V and J calls and clone size come from TCRdb's table, not from the authors' own analysis. The sample profile shows roughly 350,000 distinct CDR3 sequences; roughly a sixth of them were found once. The leading ten clones occupy 2.4% of the sample.

Stable hyperthyroidism was defined as no progression to ophthalmopathy within 18 months of follow-up. Hyperthyroidism patients were newly diagnosed, were aged 18 to 65 years, and had a disease duration under 2 months. Anyone with other autoimmune diseases, uncontrolled infections, pregnancy or lactation was excluded from the study. Diagnosis relied on clinical symptoms, serum thyroxine, TRAb, thyroid ultrasound and orbital computed tomography. PBMCs were isolated from 7.5 to 10 ml of fresh peripheral blood by Ficoll-Paque density gradient centrifugation. Trizol reagent was used to extract the total RNA, and its quality was then checked on an Agilent 2100 Bioanalyzer.

Source material: peripheral blood. This TCR was sampled from an adult woman with stable Graves' hyperthyroidism. The chain is assembled from TRBV4-1 and TRBJ2-7; the D gene assignment is ambiguous. CDR3 region: CASSQEVEQYF. The nucleotide sequence is given as TGCGCCAGCAGCCAAGAAGTGGAGCAGTACTTC.